These 8 T cell receptor beta chains were all obtained from the same sample, sequenced in a study of shared clonotypes between healthy human individuals (dated by TCRdb to about 2020). Libraries were prepared through the immunoSEQ multiplex PCR assay. TCRdb holds this immuneACCESS table with in-frame rearrangements only. Some clones are missing; in checked studies, unresolved V genes explain under half, and the rest has no known cause. For this sample there are roughly 1,600,000 clones; roughly 98.5% appear just once. About 0.35% of the sample is held by the ten biggest clonotypes. Source material: naive CD4+ T cells sorted from blood. Taken with the paper, the label for cell subset or site translates to: CD45RA+ positively selected. These receptors were taken from a man aged 25-45 years in good health.

The V gene is TRBV10-3, the J gene TRBJ2-7, with D possibly being TRBD2 (7 bases). Germline V gives CDR1 ENHRY, CDR2 SYGVKD. V lost 10 bases, J lost 1 base, and 17 bases lay in between. The CDR3 has 14 residues. CDR3 sequence reads: CATTGGGPSYEQYF. The CDR3 nucleotides read TGTGCCACCACGGGGGGCGGGCCTTCCTACGAGCAGTACTTC.

This rearrangement joins TRBV7-9 to TRBJ2-3; a possible D gene is TRBD1 (5 bases). This CDR3 contains 15 residues. Looked up from germline, CDR1 is SEHNR and CDR2 is FQNEAQ (reference sequence). Trimming left V 5 bases short and J 5 bases short, with 17 bases between. CDR3 sequence: CASSARAIQGDTQYF. CDR3 DNA: TGTGCCAGCAGCGCTAGGGCCATCCAGGGAGATACGCAGTATTTT.

Of note for this clone: The same CDR3 is also encoded by other DNA sequences in this sample. The V gene is TRBV10-1, the J gene TRBJ2-2; no clear D. The CDR3 length is 13 residues. The ends were cut back, 6 bases at V and 2 bases at J, with 7 bases in the middle. Germline loops: CDR1 WNHNN, CDR2 SYGVQD (reference sequence). The CDR3 region has the DNA TGCGCCAGCAGGGGCGGAAACACCGGGGAGCTGTTTTTT. Its translation is CASRGGNTGELFF.

This chain connects TRBV5-1 to TRBJ2-7; no clear D. CDR1 and CDR2 (germline): SGHRS, YFSETQ. This CDR3 comprises 16 residues. The ends were cut back, 0 bases at V and 2 bases at J, with 15 bases in the middle. CDR3 nucleotides: TGCGCCAGCAGCTTGGATCTGGCTAGTGGGGCCTACGAGCAGTACTTC. Its protein is CASSLDLASGAYEQYF.

The gene calls are TRBV7-2 and TRBJ2-7; D unclear. In germline, CDR1 is SGHTA, CDR2 FQGNSA. This CDR3 is built from 14 residues. Deletions cut 5 bases from V and 4 bases from J, with 15 bases between. The CDR3 bases are TGTGCCAGCAGCCTATGGAAGGAGTCGTACGAGCAGTACTTC. Protein product: CASSLWKESYEQYF. Drawing the rest from reference TRBV7-2 and TRBJ2-7, the complete variable domain is GAGVSQSPSNKVTEKGKDVELRCDPISGHTALYWYRQSLGQGLEFLIYFQGNSAPDKSGLPSDRFSAERTGGSVSTLTIQRTQQEDSAVYLCASSLWKESYEQYFGPGTRLTVT.

The V and J genes are TRBV5-4 and TRBJ1-1, with TRBD1 matching over 11 bases. CDR3 size: 18 residues. The V gene's germline CDR1 is SGHNT and CDR2 YYREEE (reference sequence). V lost 1 base and J lost 0; bases outside the gene matches: 8. The CDR3 region is CASSLSFGTGGLNTEAFF. The CDR3, as DNA: TGTGCCAGCAGCTTGTCCTTTGGGACAGGGGGGCTGAACACTGAAGCTTTCTTT.

The chain combines TRBV10-1 with TRBJ2-3, with 14 bases fitting TRBD2. Germline-derived CDR1 and CDR2 are WNHNN and SYGVQD (reference sequence). This CDR3 region has 15 residues. The V segment lost 4 bases and the J segment 5 bases; nucleotides outside the gene matches: 2. The CDR3 is CASSAGLAGVDTQYF. CDR3 in DNA: TGCGCCAGCAGTGCGGGACTAGCGGGAGTAGATACGCAGTATTTT.

CDR3 sequence: CASRERQVPIWDTIYF. The CDR3 DNA reads TGTGCCAGCAGAGAAAGACAGGTTCCTATCTGGGACACCATATATTTT. The chain carries TRBV6-1 and TRBJ1-3, with a tentative D call TRBD1 (6 bases). The V end was cut by 6 bases, the J end by 8 bases, with 23 bases between. CDR3 size: 16 residues. From germline, CDR1 is MNHNS and CDR2 SASEGT.